This entry describes one TCR beta chain. The antigen it recognizes is unknown. No much larger clonotype is one base removed from it; base qualities were not supplied. These data originate in a study of beta chain features in type 1 diabetes (dated by TCRdb to the late 2010s). Background for the entire study: Mean age, gender distribution, total cell number and subset yield were not different between patients and healthy donors. A total of 85 million to 140 million sorted cells were examined across all samples, and a strong correlation was observed between cell number per subset and RNA yield. In the study, TCRB repertoires of sorted circulating CD4+ T cell subsets from recently diagnosed type 1 diabetes patients were compared with those of matched healthy donors. Naive and central memory subsets were obtained from all 30 or so donors, but regulatory and stem cell-like memory subsets were isolated from only 8 patients and roughly eight healthy donors. Beyond this particular receptor, the publication reports: Shorter templates might have been favored by PCR, but patient and control samples were amplified and corrected together, so both groups would have been affected equally by any skew. Naive, central memory and regulatory TCRB repertoires appeared to be more alike among patients than among healthy donors. Because cDNA was sequenced instead of genomic DNA, activated cells with high expression could be over-represented, although the groups did not differ in activation or CD3 levels. Because the HLA sub-analyses included only small numbers of individuals, any influence of HLA type on TCRB rearrangement was left unresolved. At VDJ recombination sites, patients with type 1 diabetes made fewer insertions and deleted more nucleotides, a pattern implying thymic rearrangement abnormalities. A moderate but significant shortening of TCRB CDR3 length was observed in type 1 diabetes patients in all four CD4+ subsets.

Each donor gave one peripheral blood draw, averaging approximately 120 mL, which was collected into heparinised tubes. A BD FACSAria II was used to sort naive, central memory, regulatory and stem cell-like memory CD4+ T cells with a panel that included CD45RO, CCR7, CD25, CD127, CD95 and CD27. Every sorted population had a purity above 95%. PBMCs were isolated right away by Lymphoprep density gradient centrifugation and were stained directly, without culture. Samples were stained and sorted in pairs, with one healthy donor and one patient per experiment, so that batch effects were minimized. V sheds 3 bases and J sheds 13 bases, leaving 10 bases between their ends. CDR1 is given as SGHTA and CDR2 as FQGNSA, both from the germline V gene. Including the terminal cysteine and phenylalanine, the CDR3 comprises 11 residues. The kept DNA is CDR3 alone, 33 bases in frame from the first base. The entire isolated RNA was reverse transcribed using the High Capacity cDNA Reverse Transcription Kit, and thus expressed TCRB transcripts were sequenced. Naive, central memory and regulatory T cell samples underwent deep immunoSEQ sequencing, averaging about 3.57 million total reads per sample. After sorted cells were lysed in RLT buffer, RNA was extracted with DNase-treated RNeasy Micro or Mini kits, with the choice depending on cell number. Each cell subset was processed separately to prevent cross-contamination, with patient and healthy donor samples processed together. The immunoSEQ multiplex PCR was used to amplify TCRB sequences from cDNA, yielding 87-bp fragments that span the CDR3 region. The amplicons were sequenced using the Illumina HiSeq platform. The authors' pipeline ran thus. PCR bias was computationally corrected using synthetic template baselines, reads within Hamming distance 2 were collapsed, and singletons that could not be merged were discarded. By aligning reads against IMGT, V, D and J genes, CDR3 length, and insertions or deletions at six rearrangement sites were assigned. Clonotype counts were normalized to sorted cell number within each subset before computing true diversity and Gini coefficients with the tcR R package. The overlap coefficient, calculated on TCRB nucleotide sequences, was used to quantify repertoire sharing. Out-of-frame TCRB sequences from naive cells were analyzed as a proxy for the pre-selection repertoire. Here the immuneACCESS table is served through TCRdb, limited to in-frame sequences with V and J called. Missing clones are a known gap in these copies; in checked studies unresolved V genes cover under half, and the rest lacks a known reason. The V and J calls and the clone size are those of that table, but D and trimming were determined from the DNA. This sample gives hundreds of thousands of clones in total; roughly 31% of them show up just once. In total, the top ten clones hold 0.05% to 0.065% of the sample.

The sample was naive CD4+ T cells from blood. The cell subset or site tag for this specimen amounts to: true naive CD4+ T cells. This receptor was obtained from a man younger than 30 in good health. Recombination connected TRBV7-2 to TRBJ2-1, with TRBD2 as a weak D call on 6 bases. The base sequence is TGTGCCAGCAGCTTCACCGGGACTCAGTTCTTC. Translation gives CASSFTGTQFF.